Following are 31 T cell receptor beta chains from one sample sequenced in a study of cytomegalovirus exposure and HLA in healthy donors. 13 Jbeta primers and 60 Vbeta primers were used for the PCR. The repertoire was sequenced with immunoSEQ multiplex PCR; TCRdb's copy has only in-frame clones and lacks some. The data contain 130,000 to 150,000 clones, 70% to 75% of them singletons. Material: PBMCs. The receptors come from a human donor in good health.

This clone was counted a few times. The chain is built from TRBV10-3 and TRBJ2-7, with 8 bases aligning to TRBD1. Looked up from germline, CDR1 is ENHRY and CDR2 is SYGVKD. The CDR3 loop spans 13 amino acids. The trim removed 3 bases at V and 4 bases at J, leaving 2 bases unmatched. In DNA form, the CDR3 reads TGTGCCATCAGTGAACGGACAGGGTACGAGCAGTACTTC. Translating gives CAISERTGYEQYF.

V gene TRBV6-6 combines with J gene TRBJ1-2; 10 nucleotides align to TRBD1. The V gene end was trimmed by 4 bases and the J gene end by 4 bases; junction bases not matched to a gene: 9. The CDR3 runs to 16 residues. The germline V gene encodes CDR1 MNHNY and CDR2 SVGAGI (reference sequence). The CDR3 region is CASSSGTGDLGYGYTF. The CDR3 DNA sequence: TGTGCCAGCAGTTCCGGGACAGGGGATCTCGGCTATGGCTACACCTTC.

This clone occurred a few times. This chain connects TRBV7-9 to TRBJ1-6; no clear D. V lost 7 bases to trimming and J lost 3 bases, with 16 bases between them. The CDR3 is made up of 16 amino acids. CDR1 is SEHNR and CDR2 is FQNEAQ in the germline V gene (reference sequence). The CDR3 loop reads CASKRDGSVYNSPLHF. In DNA form, the CDR3 reads TGTGCCAGCAAAAGAGACGGGTCCGTCTATAATTCACCCCTCCACTTT.

This sequence joins TRBV6-1 and TRBJ1-5, with 7 bases aligning to TRBD1. V trimming: 2 bases; J trimming: 1 base; junction bases outside the gene matches: 2. CDR1 MNHNS and CDR2 SASEGT come from the germline V gene. The CDR3 length is 15 residues. The CDR3: CASSEIGGSNQPQHF. In DNA, the CDR3 is TGTGCCAGCAGTGAAATAGGGGGCAGCAATCAGCCCCAGCATTTT.

The chain uses TRBV1 and TRBJ2-7; the table gives TRBD1 as D, unverified against the DNA. TRBV1 is a known pseudogene. The CDR3 contains 14 residues. The CDR3 loop reads CTSSQDRAIYEQYF. DNA of the CDR3: TGCACCAGCAGCCAAGACAGGGCCATCTACGAGCAGTACTTC.

This clone was observed a single time. Sequence at one end of the junction differs from germline and may be a read error. The chain uses TRBV15 and TRBJ2-1; 8 nucleotides line up with TRBD1. The CDR3 extends over 15 amino acids. CDR1 is LNHNV and CDR2 is YYDKDF in the germline V gene (reference sequence). CDR3 coding DNA: TGTACCACCAGCAGAGCAGGGGGCCTCTACAATGAGCAGTTCTTC. As protein: CTTSRAGGLYNEQFF.

This clone was observed a few times. The V and J genes are TRBV27 and TRBJ2-5; D is uncertain. The last part of the DNA fits TRBJ2-7 better; the J call may be wrong. This CDR3 comprises 15 residues. CDR1 MNHEY and CDR2 SMNVEV come from the germline V gene (reference sequence). CDR3 in DNA: TGTGCCAGCAGTGTTACCCCCCACAGCTCCTACGAGCAGTACTTC. Amino acid sequence: CASSVTPHSSYEQYF.

The chain uses TRBV2 and TRBJ1-1, with 8 bases fitting TRBD1. Germline CDR1 is SNHLY and CDR2 is FYNNEI. V trimming: 8 bases; J trimming: 1 base; junction bases outside the gene matches: 3. The CDR3 extends over 13 amino acids. The DNA of the CDR3 is TGTGCCAGCCCAGGGGGCACGAACACTGAAGCTTTCTTT. Protein product: CASPGGTNTEAFF.

V and J are TRBV5-1 and TRBJ1-5, with 7 bases that match TRBD1. V shed 4 bases and J 3 bases; nucleotides not matched to a gene: 4. Germline lookup yields CDR1 SGHRS and CDR2 YFSETQ. The CDR3 has 14 residues. CDR3 sequence: CASSPGTDNQPQHF. The CDR3 DNA is TGCGCCAGCAGCCCCGGGACAGACAATCAGCCCCAGCATTTT.

The gene calls are TRBV30 and TRBJ2-3; 12 bases match TRBD2. Germline lookup yields CDR1 GTSNPN and CDR2 SVGIG (reference sequence). J gave up 3 bases and V 0 bases, and 7 bases lay outside the gene matches. The CDR3 consists of 17 residues. The CDR3, as DNA: TGTGCCTGGAGTGTACTCAGGACTAGCGGGACTACAGATACGCAGTATTTT. Protein sequence: CAWSVLRTSGTTDTQYF.

The chain uses TRBV7-2 and TRBJ1-6; D is undetermined. Trimming shortened V by 1 base and J by 7 bases, and 11 bases separated the two germline ends. This CDR3 comprises 15 residues. The germline V gene encodes CDR1 SGHTA and CDR2 FQGNSA. The CDR3 DNA sequence: TGTGCCAGCAGCTTAGATGGCAGGCCCAATTCACCCCTCCACTTT. Protein: CASSLDGRPNSPLHF.

This clone was recorded once. The chain has TRBV11-3 and TRBJ2-3; possibly TRBD2 for D (6 bases). Trimming stripped 5 bases from V and 7 bases from J, with 13 bases between. The CDR3 is made up of 13 amino acids. CDR1 and CDR2 (germline): SGHNT, YENEEA. The CDR3: CASSPPGVHTQYF. The CDR3 DNA follows: TGTGCCAGCAGCCCGCCGGGGGTGCATACGCAGTATTTT.

V is TRBV27 and J is TRBJ2-3; 7 nucleotides align to TRBD1. Per germline, CDR1 MNHEY and CDR2 SMNVEV (reference sequence). With 7 bases clipped from V and 5 bases from J, the junction kept 9 bases outside the gene matches. The CDR3 spans 14 residues. Here the CDR3 DNA reads TGTGCCAGCAAGCACAGGGGTCGGGGAGATACGCAGTATTTT. Translation gives CASKHRGRGDTQYF.

The J gene is TRBJ2-5, the V gene TRBV29-1; 7 positions agree with TRBD1. This CDR3 contains 15 residues. The J segment lost 7 bases and the V segment lost 5 bases, leaving 16 bases of the junction unmatched. Germline V gene sequence: CDR1 SQVTM, CDR2 ANQGSEA. CDR3 bases: TGCAGCGTTCGAGGACAGGTTCTTTTTCTTGGGACCCAGTACTTC. As protein: CSVRGQVLFLGTQYF.

This clone has more than one count but fewer than ten. CDR3 sequence (DNA): TGTGCCAGCAGCTTGTTACTAGCGGGGGCGTACAATGAGCAGTTCTTC. Residues: CASSLLLAGAYNEQFF. The chain uses TRBV7-9 and TRBJ2-1; TRBD2 matches 11 bases. V gave up 3 bases and J gave up 4 bases; unmatched junction bases: 5. CDR1 is SEHNR and CDR2 is FQNEAQ in the germline V gene (reference sequence). The CDR3 has 16 residues.

This chain connects TRBV6-6 to TRBJ1-2; weak D call: TRBD1 (6 bases). V was cut by 10 bases and J by 2 bases, with 14 bases left in between. Germline CDR1 is MNHNY and CDR2 is SVGAGI (reference sequence). This CDR3 has 13 amino acids. For the CDR3, the DNA is TGTGCCACCATCGGGAGGGGGAACTATGGCTACACCTTC. It codes for CATIGRGNYGYTF.

The rearrangement uses TRBV6-4 and TRBJ2-3; the match to TRBD2 covers 8 bases. Unmatched junction bases numbered 13, after V lost 0 bases and J lost 2 bases. CDR1 MRHNA and CDR2 SNTAGT come from the germline V gene. This CDR3 region has 19 residues. The CDR3 nucleotides read TGTGCCAGCAGTGACTCTGCCACGTTTAGCGGGAAAACCACAGATACGCAGTATTTT. It yields the protein CASSDSATFSGKTTDTQYF.

This clone was found once. The chain uses TRBV9 and TRBJ1-1; tentatively, D is TRBD1 (5 bases). V shed 4 bases and J shed 4 bases, with 11 bases lying between them. Per the germline V gene, CDR1 is SGDLS and CDR2 is YYNGEE. The CDR3 has 13 residues. The CDR3 DNA sequence: TGTGCCAGCAGCCCCGGGGGGGGCACTGAAGCTTTCTTT. Translated, it gives CASSPGGGTEAFF.

This chain connects TRBV27 to TRBJ2-7, with D possibly being TRBD2 (6 bases). CDR1 is MNHEY, CDR2 SMNVEV, per germline (reference sequence). V lost 0 bases to trimming and J lost 5 bases, with 11 bases between them. This CDR3 region has 14 residues. The CDR3 spells CASSLSRAGNEQYF. CDR3 nucleotides: TGTGCCAGCAGTTTATCCAGGGCGGGGAACGAGCAGTACTTC.

This clone was detected only a few times. The chain is built from TRBV30 and TRBJ1-2, with a weak D call TRBD1 (5 bases). V was pared by 6 bases and J by 5 bases, with 7 bases between. CDR3 length: 10 residues. The V gene's germline CDR1 is GTSNPN and CDR2 SVGIG (reference sequence). For the CDR3, the DNA is TGTGCCTGTTCAGGGTATGGCTACACCTTC. Protein: CACSGYGYTF.

V gene TRBV28 combines with J gene TRBJ2-1, with TRBD2 matching over 9 bases. This CDR3 is built from 17 residues. CDR1 MDHEN and CDR2 SYDVKM come from the germline V gene. The V gene end was trimmed by 6 bases and the J gene end by 6 bases; junction bases not matched to a gene: 15. The CDR3 loop is CASSRTFLAGVFNEQFF. In nucleotides, the CDR3 is TGTGCCAGCAGCCGCACATTTTTAGCGGGAGTCTTCAATGAGCAGTTCTTC.

J is TRBJ2-2 and V is TRBV9; D is unclear. The germline V gene has CDR1 SGDLS and CDR2 YYNGEE. This CDR3 has 15 amino acids. V was trimmed by 0 bases and J by 0 bases, leaving 6 bases between them. CDR3 protein: CASSVGYPNTGELFF. Here the CDR3 DNA reads TGTGCCAGCAGCGTAGGCTACCCGAACACCGGGGAGCTGTTTTTT.

This clone appeared a few times. The chain links TRBV2 to TRBJ2-5; 8 nucleotides agree with TRBD1. In germline, CDR1 is SNHLY, CDR2 FYNNEI. V shed 3 bases and J 4 bases; nucleotides not matched to a gene: 7. This CDR3 spans 15 amino acids. The CDR3 loop is CASSDLDRVGETQYF. The CDR3 region has the DNA TGTGCCAGCAGTGATCTGGACAGGGTTGGAGAGACCCAGTACTTC.

This clone was seen a single time. The CDR3 reads CASSFSTGDNEQFF. DNA of the CDR3: TGTGCCAGCAGCTTTTCGACAGGCGACAATGAGCAGTTCTTC. The chain uses TRBV13 and TRBJ2-1, with D possibly TRBD1 on 6 matching bases. There are 14 residues in the CDR3. Germline CDR1 is PRHDT and CDR2 is FYEKMQ (reference sequence). Trimming removed 3 bases at V and 5 bases at J, with 11 bases between.

This chain uses TRBV7-6 with TRBJ2-1; 7 positions match TRBD1. Germline CDR1 and CDR2: SGHVS and FNYEAQ. The CDR3 is 16 amino acids. V was clipped by 1 base and J by 2 bases; unmatched bases: 5. CDR3 sequence reads: CASSLGQGSAYNEQFF. CDR3 nucleotides: TGTGCCAGCAGCTTAGGACAGGGATCCGCCTACAATGAGCAGTTCTTC. Supplemented by reference TRBV7-6 and TRBJ2-1, the full variable domain reads GAGVSQSPRYKVTKRGQDVALRCDPISGHVSLYWYRQALGQGPEFLTYFNYEAQQDKSGLPNDRFSAERPEGSISTLTIQRTEQRDSAMYRCASSLGQGSAYNEQFFGPGTRLTVL.

This clone has a single count. J is TRBJ1-5 and V is TRBV19; 8 positions match TRBD1. CDR1 and CDR2 from the germline V gene are LNHDA and SQIVND (reference sequence). V gave up 6 bases and J gave up 5 bases; unmatched junction bases: 18. The CDR3 loop spans 18 amino acids. Here the CDR3 DNA reads TGTGCCAGTAGGCCTCAGGGGGCGCGGGTAACTAAGGATCAGCCCCAGCATTTT. Amino acid sequence: CASRPQGARVTKDQPQHF.

V is TRBV19 and J is TRBJ2-7; 7 bases match TRBD2. The CDR3 is 16 amino acids. Germline V gives CDR1 LNHDA, CDR2 SQIVND (reference sequence). Trimming removed 3 bases from V and 3 bases from J; junction bases left unmatched: 11. The DNA of the CDR3 is TGTGCCAGTAGTATCCCCCGGGACTACGGCTTCTACGAGCAGTACTTC. This encodes CASSIPRDYGFYEQYF.

V gene TRBV7-9 combines with J gene TRBJ2-5; D may be TRBD2 (5 bases). The CDR3 is made up of 17 amino acids. Trimming removed 5 bases at V and 2 bases at J, with 21 bases between. Germline V gives CDR1 SEHNR, CDR2 FQNEAQ (reference sequence). The CDR3 here is CASSPKVGASPQETQYF. The CDR3 DNA reads TGTGCCAGCAGCCCTAAAGTGGGAGCTAGCCCACAAGAGACCCAGTACTTC.

The V call is TRBV30, the J call TRBJ2-3; 7 nucleotides match TRBD2. The CDR3 sequence is 16 residues long. The junction had 7 bases not matched to a gene; V was cut back by 0 bases and J by 1 base. Germline loops: CDR1 GTSNPN, CDR2 SVGIG (reference sequence). CDR3 in amino acids: CAWSVRGGGRTDTQYF. The CDR3 DNA follows: TGTGCCTGGAGTGTACGTGGGGGAGGGCGCACAGATACGCAGTATTTT.

This clone was seen only a few times. CDR3 sequence reads: CASSVSLQGNSPLHF. Written as DNA, the CDR3 is TGTGCCAGCAGCGTATCCCTCCAGGGAAATTCACCCCTCCACTTT. The rearrangement uses TRBV7-9 and TRBJ1-6; maybe TRBD1 (5 bases). The ends were cut back, 5 bases at V and 7 bases at J, with 15 bases in the middle. Germline V CDR1 and CDR2: SEHNR, FQNEAQ (reference sequence). CDR3 length: 15 amino acids.

This chain joins TRBV9 and TRBJ2-5, with D possibly matching TRBD1 (6 bases). Looked up from germline, CDR1 is SGDLS and CDR2 is YYNGEE. This CDR3 spans 16 amino acids. V lost 0 bases, J lost 5 bases, and 17 bases lay in between. The CDR3 spells CASSVGVRTAGETQYF. The DNA of the CDR3 is TGTGCCAGCAGCGTAGGGGTGAGGACAGCCGGGGAGACCCAGTACTTC.